The rows below give T cell receptor beta chains drawn from one sample of a study of long-term antiretroviral therapy in people with HIV. Here immunoSEQ multiplex PCR was the method, and the copy in TCRdb shows in-frame clones only, minus some. The sample lists roughly 30,000 clones; nearly 95% were seen once. The sequenced sample was unsorted PBMCs, obtained roughly 6.5 years after starting antiretroviral therapy. These receptors originate from a woman aged 40 to 55 with HIV. CDR3s include the opening cysteine and the closing phenylalanine or tryptophan. D genes are given only for firm matches. Size is omitted from some rows. Given values are once, few, many or a class for expanded clones.

TRBD1 TRBJ1-4 NA TRBV4-1 TGCGCCAGCAGCCAACCGACAGGGTTGGGTAATGAAAAACTGTTTTTT CASSQPTGLGNEKLFF
NA TRBJ2-7 NA TRBV5-8 TGTGCCAGCAGCCGGCTTGCACGGGGCAGCTCGAGCTCCTACGAGCAGTACTTC CASSRLARGSSSSYEQYF
NA TRBJ2-5 NA TRBV5-1 TGCGCCAGCAGCGAAGACCGGGATTTGGGGACCCAGTACTTC CASSEDRDLGTQYF
TRBD1 TRBJ2-1 NA TRBV5-1 TGCGCCAGCAGCTTGTGGGGGCAGGGGGCAGGAAGCTCCTACAATGAGCAGTTCTTC CASSLWGQGAGSSYNEQFF
TRBD1 TRBJ2-5 NA TRBV6-1 TGTGCCAGCAGTGAAGCGGTGCAGGACAGGAGAGAGACCCAGTACTTC CASSEAVQDRRETQYF
NA TRBJ1-1 NA TRBV5-1 TGCGCCAGCAGCTTGGATGGGAAACAGAACACTGAAGCTTTCTTT CASSLDGKQNTEAFF
NA TRBJ2-5 NA TRBV4-3 TGCGCCAGCAGCCAAGGGACCGGGCAGAGAGGCGAGACCCAGTACTTC CASSQGTGQRGETQYF
NA TRBJ1-2 NA TRBV15 TGTGCCACCAGCAGAGATAGGGGGGGCTATGGCTACACCTTC CATSRDRGGYGYTF
TRBD2 TRBJ2-5 NA TRBV11-1 TGTGCCAGCCAGAGGATGGGGGAGGGGACCCAGTACTTC CASQRMGEGTQYF
TRBD2 TRBJ2-1 NA TRBV2 TGTGCCAGCAGGGGAGCTAGCGGGGACAATGAGCAGTTCTTC CASRGASGDNEQFF
NA TRBJ1-1 NA TRBV4-2 TGTGCCAGCAGCCAAGATTGGGAGGACAACGTCGATGAAGCTTTCTTT CASSQDWEDNVDEAFF
TRBD2 TRBJ2-1 NA TRBV6-1 TGTGCCAGCAGTGAAAATATAGCGGGGGGGTACAATGAGCAGTTCTTC CASSENIAGGYNEQFF
NA TRBJ1-1 once TRBV5-6 TGTGCCAGCAGCTTGAACAGGGTGTCTCAAGCTTTCTTT CASSLNRVSQAFF
TRBD2 TRBJ2-3 NA TRBV9 TGTGCCAGCAGCGTAGCGCCTGGCGGGGGGGCCGGTACGCAGTATTTT CASSVAPGGGAGTQYF
TRBD2 TRBJ2-7 NA TRBV5-6 TGTGCCAGCAGCCAGACTAGCGGGGGGGCCAGTTACGAGCAGTACTTC CASSQTSGGASYEQYF
NA TRBJ1-2 once TRBV6-6 TGTGCCAGCAGTTACTCGGAGGATTCCTATGGCTACACCTTC CASSYSEDSYGYTF
NA TRBJ1-1 once TRBV15 TGTGCCACCAGCAGAGATAGGGCAGACTCCACGGAAGCTTTCTTT CATSRDRADSTEAFF
TRBD2 TRBJ2-3 NA TRBV5-6 TGTGCCAGCAGCCTCGATGGCTCCGGGCGGGGGGGCAGAGATACGCAGTATTTT CASSLDGSGRGGRDTQYF
NA TRBJ1-5 NA TRBV6-5 TGTGCCAGCGCCCGAGGGAATCAGCCCCAGCATTTT CASARGNQPQHF
NA TRBJ1-4 NA TRBV6-5 TGTGCCAGCAGTTACTCGCCAAGTGAGGTAAATGAAAAACTGTTTTTT CASSYSPSEVNEKLFF
TRBD1 TRBJ1-5 NA TRBV6-1 TGTGCCAGCAGTGAAGCGCGAGACAGGGATCAGCCCCAGCATTTT CASSEARDRDQPQHF
NA TRBJ2-1 NA TRBV18 TGTGCCAGCTCACCATTGTTGGATAACCCCAATGAGCAGTTCTTC CASSPLLDNPNEQFF
NA TRBJ2-5 NA TRBV5-1 TGCGCCAGCAGCTTGGTACCCGGGTCTCAAGAGACCCAGTACTTC CASSLVPGSQETQYF
NA TRBJ2-7 NA TRBV5-4 TGTGCCAGCAGCTACAACATGTTCGGGGAGCAGTACTTC CASSYNMFGEQYF
TRBD2 TRBJ2-7 NA TRBV4-3 TGCGCCAGCAGCCCCCTAGCGGGGGGCCAATCCGAGCAGTACTTC CASSPLAGGQSEQYF
NA TRBJ1-1 NA TRBV5-6 TGTGCCAGCAACTTCCGAGACGGTACCTTTCCTGAAGCTTTCTTT CASNFRDGTFPEAFF
NA TRBJ1-2 NA TRBV30 TGTGCCTGGAGTTCCTCTGGGGGGCGCGCGAATGGCTACACCTTC CAWSSSGGRANGYTF
NA TRBJ1-5 NA TRBV10-3 TGTGCCATCAGTGGCGACAGGATTCAGCCCCAGCATTTT CAISGDRIQPQHF
TRBD1 TRBJ2-3 NA TRBV2 TGTGCCAGCAGCAGGGACAGACGGGGAGTGGATACGCAGTATTTT CASSRDRRGVDTQYF
TRBD1 TRBJ2-7 once TRBV4-3 TGCGCCAGCAGCCAAGATCGACAGGGTATACGCGAGCAGTACTTC CASSQDRQGIREQYF
NA TRBJ1-6 NA TRBV18 TGTGCCAGCTCACGGTTAGAGGGCTATAATTCACCCCTCCACTTT CASSRLEGYNSPLHF
NA TRBJ2-1 NA TRBV30 TGTGCCTGGACCCCTCGGGACTGGTCCAAGGATGAGCAGTTCTTC CAWTPRDWSKDEQFF
TRBD1 TRBJ1-1 NA TRBV18 TGTGCCAGCACCCCCCCTATTCAGGGGGCGAGGGTTTTCTTT CASTPPIQGARVFF
NA TRBJ1-4 NA TRBV7-9 TGTGCCAGCAGCTTTGGGGATGCAACTAATGAAAAACTGTTTTTT CASSFGDATNEKLFF
TRBD1 TRBJ1-2 NA TRBV6-6 TGTGCCTACCGGGACAGGGGGCTCGGCTATGGCTACACCTTC CAYRDRGLGYGYTF
TRBD1 TRBJ1-2 NA TRBV27 TGTGCCAGCAGTTTTAGTCGTGGGACAGGGGGCATGGGTAACTATGGCTACACCTTC CASSFSRGTGGMGNYGYTF
TRBD1 TRBJ1-2 NA TRBV19 TGTGCCAGTAGTCCCCAGGCGGACAGGGTCCTGTACTATGGCTACACCTTC CASSPQADRVLYYGYTF
TRBD2 TRBJ2-3 NA TRBV6-6 TGTGCCAGCAGTGACAGCGGGGGGGCTATAGATACGCAGTATTTT CASSDSGGAIDTQYF
NA TRBJ2-2 NA TRBV6-5 TGTGCCAGCAGTTTGACAGGGAACACCGGGGAGCTGTTTTTT CASSLTGNTGELFF
NA TRBJ2-2 NA TRBV7-8 TGTGCCAGCAGCTTTCTGGGGCAGGGCCACACCGGGGAGCTGTTTTTT CASSFLGQGHTGELFF
TRBD2 TRBJ2-7 NA TRBV7-3 TGTGCCAGCAGCCCGACTAGCGGTACCTACGAGCAGTACTTC CASSPTSGTYEQYF
TRBD1 TRBJ2-5 NA TRBV6-1 TGTGCCAGCAGTGAAAACCGCCAGGGGGCTCGAGAGACCCAGTACTTC CASSENRQGARETQYF
TRBD2 TRBJ2-7 NA TRBV7-2 TGTGCCAGCAGCTCCGAAGGTTGGGCGGGGGATGAGCAGTACTTC CASSSEGWAGDEQYF
NA TRBJ1-2 NA TRBV5-6 TGTGCCAGCAGCTTGCATCAGGGTTTTCGCTATGGCTACACCTTC CASSLHQGFRYGYTF
NA TRBJ1-4 NA TRBV5-1 TGCGCCAGCAGCTTGGGGGGGGCGCGGGGTGAAAAACTGTTTTTT CASSLGGARGEKLFF
TRBD1 TRBJ1-2 NA TRBV7-2 TGTGCCAGCAGCCGTTCCGGGACAGATGACTATGGCTACACCTTC CASSRSGTDDYGYTF
TRBD1 TRBJ2-3 NA TRBV27 TGTGCCAGCAGTTTATCGTTCTCCGGGACAGGGGGTCAACGGACGCAGTATTTT CASSLSFSGTGGQRTQYF
NA TRBJ2-6 NA TRBV7-9 TGTGCCAGCTTCTCAGGGGTCACTGGGGCCAACGTCCTGACTTTC CASFSGVTGANVLTF
NA TRBJ2-3 NA TRBV19 TGTGCCAGTAGTGGGGGGGCAGGGGGAGATACGCAGTATTTT CASSGGAGGDTQYF
TRBD2 TRBJ2-2 NA TRBV5-1 TGCGCCAGCAGCTCCACTAGCGGGGCGATCACCGGGGAGCTGTTTTTT CASSSTSGAITGELFF
NA TRBJ1-1 NA TRBV19 TGTGCCAGTAGTGCCAGGGGACCGAACACTGAAGCTTTCTTT CASSARGPNTEAFF
NA TRBJ2-1 few TRBV7-8 TGTGCCAGCAGCTTACAAGGCAGCTCCTACAATGAGCAGTTCTTC CASSLQGSSYNEQFF
NA TRBJ1-6 NA TRBV30 TGTGCCTGGAGTGTACAGAATAATTCACCCCTCCACTTT CAWSVQNNSPLHF
NA TRBJ1-2 NA TRBV9 TGTGCCAGCAGCGTAGGGGGGCAGGGAGGTATCTATGGCTACACCTTC CASSVGGQGGIYGYTF